This paragraph reports one T cell receptor beta chain. TCRdb's copy holds only in-frame clones and misses some; the assay was immunoSEQ multiplex PCR. The data contain 85,000 to 100,000 clones, about 86% of them seen just once; the ten biggest clones take up approximately 6%. The data belong to a study of T cell responses to AZD1222 COVID-19 vaccine. The CDR3 is 13 residues long. Trimming removed 2 bases from V and 6 bases from J, with 11 bases in between. The V gene's germline CDR1 is SGHDN and CDR2 FVKESK. This sequence originates from an adult in good health. The rearrangement joins TRBV14 to TRBJ2-7; D is unresolved. The sample consisted of peripheral blood, taken on day 0 of AZD1222 vaccination. CDR3: CASSQRLTSEQYF. CDR3 sequence (DNA): TGTGCCAGCAGCCAACGTCTGACCTCCGAGCAGTACTTC.